The 6 T cell receptor beta chains in this list originate from one sample, sequenced in a study of T cells after yellow fever vaccination. TCRdb redid the calling of the 5' RACE reads with MiXCR, one entry per CDR3 protein. The data contain 510,000 or so distinct CDR3 sequences, roughly a fifth of them seen just once; the ten biggest clones take up over 11%. The sequencing used PBMCs, collected 15 days after the yellow fever booster vaccination. All receptors derive from a man aged 30-40 years who received the YFV17D yellow fever vaccine.

The genes are TRBV19 and TRBJ1-1; D is ambiguous. Germline CDR1 and CDR2: LNHDA and SQIVND (reference sequence). This CDR3 contains 15 residues. Trimming took 1 base from V and 4 from J, leaving 13 bases between them. The CDR3 sequence is CASSIGPGSGTEAFF. The CDR3, as DNA: TGTGCCAGTAGTATAGGCCCGGGCTCGGGCACTGAAGCTTTCTTT.

V usage is TRBV10-3 and J usage is TRBJ1-2; D remains ambiguous. The CDR3 covers 13 residues. Germline CDR1 is ENHRY and CDR2 is SYGVKD. V was pared by 6 bases and J by 2 bases, with 10 bases between. The CDR3 here is CAISVDKNYGYTF. CDR3 nucleotides: TGTGCCATCAGCGTAGACAAAAACTATGGCTACACCTTC.

J is TRBJ1-1 and V is TRBV20-1; D is possibly TRBD1 (6 bases). The CDR3 sequence is 13 residues long. The germline CDR1 and CDR2 sequences are DFQATT and SNEGSKA (reference sequence). Trimming removed 1 base at V and 1 base at J, with 7 bases between. CDR3: CSARGGQNTEAFF. In DNA, the CDR3 is TGCAGTGCTAGAGGGGGACAGAACACTGAAGCTTTCTTT.

This clonotype was counted a few times. J is TRBJ2-5 and V is TRBV18; D might be TRBD2 (6 bases). This CDR3 is 14 amino acids long. Per germline, CDR1 KGHSH and CDR2 LQKENI. V was pared by 3 bases and J by 7 bases, with 15 bases between. CDR3 in DNA: TGTGCCAGCTCACCGCGGGAACAAGAAGGGACCCAGTACTTC. This sequence encodes CASSPREQEGTQYF.

This sequence joins TRBV18 and TRBJ2-7, with 7 bases that match TRBD1. Germline V gene data show CDR1 as KGHSH and CDR2 as LQKENI. The ends lost 5 bases at V and 7 bases at J; junction bases unmatched: 5. This CDR3 region has 12 residues. The CDR3 DNA is TGTGCCAGCTCAGACAGGGCTGGGGAGCAGTACTTC. Translated, it gives CASSDRAGEQYF.

The chain has TRBV12-3 or TRBV12-4 and TRBJ2-2; TRBD2 matches 7 bases. Trimming took 11 bases from V and 1 from J; bases not matched to a gene: 4. The CDR3 consists of 13 residues. The CDR3: CAGGGVNTGELFF. DNA of the CDR3: TGTGCCGGGGGGGGAGTGAACACCGGGGAGCTGTTTTTT.